Listed here are 11 T cell receptor beta chains from one sample, sequenced in a study of blood T cell repertoires in COVID-19. Repertoires were generated with immunoSEQ multiplex PCR, while TCRdb's copy carries only in-frame clones and drops some. The table includes 250,000 to 300,000 clones, 89% detected once. Source material: peripheral blood. The receptor source for this set is a man over 45 with acute or convalescent COVID-19.

The chain joins TRBV15 to TRBJ2-6; 8 bases map to TRBD1. J lost 2 bases, V lost 4 bases, and 7 bases had no gene match. The germline CDR1 and CDR2 sequences are LNHNV and YYDKDF (reference sequence). The CDR3 runs to 17 residues. The CDR3 region has the DNA TGTGCCACCAGCATCGGGACAGGAACCCCTGGGGCCAACGTCCTGACTTTC. This gives the protein CATSIGTGTPGANVLTF.

The chain joins TRBV30 to TRBJ2-3, with 8 bases matching TRBD2. This CDR3 comprises 14 residues. With V trimmed by 4 bases and J by 8 bases, 11 bases remained unmatched. From germline, CDR1 is GTSNPN and CDR2 SVGIG (reference sequence). Here the CDR3 reads CAWKSGGLYGTQYF. The DNA of the CDR3 is TGTGCCTGGAAAAGCGGGGGCCTCTACGGTACGCAGTATTTT.

This clone was seen a few times. The rearrangement uses TRBV5-1 and TRBJ1-3; D is uncertain. Trimming left V 0 bases short and J 0 bases short, with 4 bases between. The germline gives CDR1 SGHRS, CDR2 YFSETQ. The CDR3 is 14 residues long. In DNA form, the CDR3 reads TGCGCCAGCAGCTTGGGGGCCTCTGGAAACACCATATATTTT. This codes for CASSLGASGNTIYF.

Points on this clone: The junction departs from the called germline gene at one end, perhaps through a read error. This chain joins TRBV18 and TRBJ1-1; tentatively, D is TRBD1 (5 bases). The CDR3 extends over 14 amino acids. Germline V gives CDR1 KGHSH, CDR2 LQKENI. CDR3 nucleotide sequence: TGTGCCAGCTCACCCGGGACTGAGGGGACTGAGGCTTTCTTT. Its translation: CASSPGTEGTEAFF.

The chain links TRBV14 to TRBJ2-2, with a weak D call TRBD1 (6 bases). With 4 bases removed from V and 6 bases from J, the gap between germline ends came to 18 bases. Germline V gives CDR1 SGHDN, CDR2 FVKESK. The CDR3 runs to 16 residues. The CDR3 region has the DNA TGTGCCAGCAGCCCTGGTAGGGGGATGCTACCCGGGGAGCTGTTTTTT. Protein sequence: CASSPGRGMLPGELFF.

This clone came up once. The CDR3 spells CASSPEWGVTGELFF. CDR3 coding DNA: TGCGCCAGCAGCCCCGAGTGGGGGGTCACCGGGGAGCTGTTTTTT. The chain couples TRBV4-1 to TRBJ2-2; the D gene is possibly TRBD2 (6 bases). Germline assignment: CDR1 MGHRA and CDR2 YSYEKL. Trimming took 4 bases from V and 4 from J, leaving 13 bases between them. CDR3 length: 15 residues.

The chain recombines TRBV11-2 with TRBJ2-7; 8 bases align to TRBD1. The length of the CDR3 is 13 residues. CDR1 SGHAT and CDR2 FQNNGV come from the germline V gene. J gave up 4 bases and V 6 bases, and 5 bases lay outside the gene matches. CDR3 DNA sequence: TGTGCCAGCAGGGCCACAGGGGGATACGAGCAGTACTTC. Translating gives CASRATGGYEQYF.

The sample holds one count of this clone. V usage is TRBV5-1 and J usage is TRBJ2-2; 8 bases align to TRBD1. The CDR3 loop spans 15 amino acids. Trimming at V came to 3 bases and at J to 4 bases, leaving 5 bases not matched to a gene. Germline V CDR1 and CDR2: SGHRS, YFSETQ. The CDR3 loop is CASSYLTGGTGELFF. As DNA, the CDR3 is TGCGCCAGCAGCTACCTTACAGGGGGCACCGGGGAGCTGTTTTTT.

This chain joins TRBV7-2 and TRBJ1-2; no reliable D call. Germline CDR1 reads SGHTA; CDR2 reads FQGNSA. The germline V and J ends were trimmed by 2 bases and 4 bases, with 11 bases remaining between them. This CDR3 is built from 14 residues. CDR3 in DNA: TGTGCCAGCAGCTTAACTCCGGGATCCTATGGCTACACCTTC. Protein: CASSLTPGSYGYTF.

The chain has TRBV7-9 and TRBJ2-1; D call uncertain. Germline CDR1 reads SEHNR; CDR2 reads FQNEAQ (reference sequence). V was shortened by 7 bases and J by 5 bases, with 12 bases between the two germline ends. The CDR3 is 13 residues long. The CDR3 DNA reads TGTGCCAGCACCGGCATGCCGAACAATGAGCAGTTCTTC. It translates to CASTGMPNNEQFF.

In its sample, this clone was seen a few times. The chain joins TRBV9 to TRBJ2-4; D may be TRBD2 (6 bases). Per germline, CDR1 SGDLS and CDR2 YYNGEE. V shed 0 bases and J shed 10 bases, with 14 bases lying between them. The CDR3 runs 14 residues. The CDR3 reads CASSVGEGGGIQYF. DNA of the CDR3: TGTGCCAGCAGCGTAGGAGAGGGTGGAGGGATTCAGTACTTC.